This T cell receptor beta chain was captured by sequencing in a study of CD8+ T cells in alopecia areata. Whole-study findings and limits: Sequences from scalp samples also cover resident alphabeta T cells of normal skin. Lesional scalp exceeded normal scalp in clonality, especially in alopecia totalis/universalis.

cDNA reverse transcribed from extracted RNA served as the sequencing template. Assay: immunoSEQ multiplex PCR; the TCRdb copy retains only in-frame clones and omits some. The sample consists of roughly 100,000 clones, 55% of them appearing once. Looked up from germline, CDR1 is SGHNT and CDR2 is YYREEE (reference sequence). This CDR3 is 13 amino acids long. V lost 2 bases and J 6 bases, leaving 10 bases between the germline ends. About this clone itself: Its antigen is still unknown.

PBMCs were stained for CD3, CD4 and CD8, and CD4+ and CD8+ T cells were sorted. The source of this sequence is a human donor in good health. The specimen sequenced was CD4+ T cells sorted from blood. This chain joins TRBV5-4 and TRBJ2-3; D may match TRBD1 or TRBD2 (5 bases each). CDR3: CASSFTGADTQYF. The DNA for the CDR3 is TGTGCCAGCAGCTTTACCGGGGCGGATACGCAGTATTTT.